The 15 T cell receptor beta chains in this list originate from one sample, sequenced in a study of blood T cells in healthy people across ages. PCR was performed a second time for about 7 to 11 cycles using a sample-barcoded 5' primer and a J-beta primer mix. TCRdb ran MiXCR on the 5' RACE reads and lists one entry per CDR3 protein. The table shows 710,000 or so distinct CDR3 sequences, with about 20% occurring only once. The specimen was blood. These receptors all stem from a man aged 65 to 79 in good health.

This clonotype has a handful of counts. The chain joins TRBV27 to TRBJ2-7, with 15 bases aligning to TRBD2. V lost 6 bases to trimming and J lost 12 bases; unmatched junction nucleotides: 6. The CDR3 is made up of 13 amino acids. The germline V gene encodes CDR1 MNHEY and CDR2 SMNVEV (reference sequence). Written as DNA, the CDR3 is TGTGCCAGCAGGGGACTAGCGGGAGGTTCCGTGTACGTC. Translating it yields CASRGLAGGSVYV.

The chain uses TRBV25-1 and TRBJ2-5, with D tentatively TRBD1 (5 bases). The CDR3 consists of 12 residues. V was shortened by 6 bases and J by 5 bases, with 10 bases between the two germline ends. The V gene's germline CDR1 is MGHDK and CDR2 SYGVNS. The CDR3 here is CASRGHEETQYF. CDR3 coding DNA: TGTGCCAGCAGGGGGCATGAGGAGACCCAGTACTTC.

This clonotype was found a few times. The V and J genes are TRBV25-1 and TRBJ1-1; TRBD1 matches 7 bases. Losses at the gene ends were 2 bases for V and 11 bases for J; bases not matched to a gene: 14. There are 15 residues in the CDR3. Germline CDR1 and CDR2: MGHDK and SYGVNS. For the CDR3, the DNA is TGTGCCAGCAGTGAACGGACAGGTTTAGGGGTTGAGGCTTTCTTT. It is translated as CASSERTGLGVEAFF.

This clonotype was detected a few times. V gene TRBV24-1 combines with J gene TRBJ2-3; D not certain. Germline V lookup: CDR1 KGHDR, CDR2 SFDVKD. V was pared by 1 base and J by 9 bases, with 10 bases between. The CDR3 is 13 residues long. The CDR3 bases are TGTGCCACCAGTGATTTAGAGACTGGCACGCAGTATTTT. Protein product: CATSDLETGTQYF.

The rearrangement joins TRBV3-1 to TRBJ2-5; D is unclear. The CDR3 is made up of 15 amino acids. With 2 bases removed from V and 5 bases from J, the gap between germline ends came to 15 bases. Germline values: CDR1 LGHDT, CDR2 YNNKEL (reference sequence). The CDR3 reads CASSQIVAQPETQYF. The CDR3, as DNA: TGTGCCAGCAGCCAAATTGTGGCGCAGCCGGAGACCCAGTACTTC.

This chain uses TRBV4-1 with TRBJ2-5; 8 bases match TRBD1. Matching the DNA end better, TRBJ2-1 makes the J call doubtful. Germline V lookup: CDR1 MGHRA, CDR2 YSYEKL. The CDR3 is 16 residues long. CDR3: CASSQVGDRINEGQFF. DNA of the CDR3: TGCGCCAGCAGCCAAGTGGGGGACAGGATTAATGAAGGGCAGTTCTTC.

The sample holds one count of this clonotype. The V gene is TRBV12-3 or TRBV12-4, the J gene TRBJ1-5; D gene uncertain. V was shortened by 4 bases and J by 2 bases, with 12 bases between the two germline ends. The CDR3 loop spans 15 amino acids. This CDR3 reads CASSYQVNGNQPQHF. CDR3 coding DNA: TGTGCCAGCAGTTATCAGGTTAACGGCAATCAGCCCCAGCATTTT.

This chain uses TRBV21-1 with TRBJ1-3; TRBD1 is the table's D call, not checked against the DNA. TRBV21-1 is marked as a pseudogene. This CDR3 comprises 17 residues. CDR3 loop: CASSEAGTGVPGNTIYF. The CDR3 coding sequence is TGTGCCAGCAGCGAAGCCGGGACAGGGGTGCCTGGAAACACCATATATTTT.

Only a few counts were recorded for this clonotype. This chain joins TRBV12-3 or TRBV12-4 and TRBJ1-1; D is unresolved. The CDR3 consists of 11 residues. V lost 6 bases, J lost 6 bases, and 8 bases lay in between. The CDR3 bases are TGTGCCAGCAGCCCGGTCGCTGAAGCTTTCTTT. Protein: CASSPVAEAFF.

The chain couples TRBV5-1 to TRBJ1-6; D unclear. Germline CDR1 is SGHRS and CDR2 is YFSETQ. With 0 bases removed from V and 7 bases from J, the gap between germline ends came to 5 bases. The length of the CDR3 is 13 residues. For the CDR3, the DNA is TGCGCCAGCAGCTTGGCCGACAATTCACCCCTCCACTTT. Its protein is CASSLADNSPLHF.

The chain carries TRBV12-3 or TRBV12-4 and TRBJ2-3; 11 bases match TRBD2. The J segment lost 6 bases and the V segment lost 3 bases, leaving 5 bases of the junction unmatched. This CDR3 has 15 amino acids. The CDR3 region has the DNA TGTGCCAGCAGTTTTGGTAGCGGGGGGGTGGATACGCAGTATTTT. It is translated as CASSFGSGGVDTQYF.

V usage is TRBV20-1 and J usage is TRBJ2-3; unclear D gene. Germline CDR1 reads DFQATT; CDR2 reads SNEGSKA (reference sequence). The CDR3 loop spans 10 amino acids. V lost 8 bases and J lost 2, with 5 bases in between. The CDR3 region is CSWDTDTQYF. The CDR3 coding sequence is TGCAGTTGGGACACAGATACGCAGTATTTT.

This chain connects TRBV9 to TRBJ1-1; D unclear. The CDR3 has 13 amino acids. Germline V lookup: CDR1 SGDLS, CDR2 YYNGEE. V lost 3 bases and J 5 bases, leaving 11 bases between the germline ends. The CDR3 DNA reads TGTGCCAGCAGCGGAGGGCGGCAAACTGAAGCTTTCTTT. Protein: CASSGGRQTEAFF.

This clonotype was found a few times. V gene TRBV5-1 combines with J gene TRBJ1-1; tentatively, D is TRBD1 (5 bases). CDR1 and CDR2 from the germline V gene are SGHRS and YFSETQ. V lost 4 bases and J 5 bases, leaving 15 bases between the germline ends. This CDR3 region has 14 residues. The CDR3 is CASSPGGGRTEAFF. The CDR3 DNA sequence: TGCGCCAGCAGCCCGGGTGGGGGAAGAACTGAAGCTTTCTTT.

There are many counts of this clonotype. Here the CDR3 reads CAISESGSSPTDTQYF. Written as DNA, the CDR3 is TGTGCCATCAGTGAGTCCGGTAGCAGCCCCACAGATACGCAGTATTTT. V is TRBV10-3 and J is TRBJ2-3; D call uncertain. The germline V gene encodes CDR1 ENHRY and CDR2 SYGVKD. V dropped 0 bases and J dropped 2 bases, with 12 bases sitting between them. The CDR3 is 16 residues long.